This T cell receptor (beta chain) was recorded in a study of cytomegalovirus exposure and HLA in healthy donors. At the level of the study: There were fewer than 130 million unique TCR beta sequences, drawn from approximately 180 million T cells, in an earlier analysis.

Points from the study as a whole: In a later analysis, DRB1 alleles had the most associated TCRs; HLA-C alleles the fewest. Analyses of presence/absence relied on an assumption of roughly uniform sequencing depth across donors.

A remark on this clone: What it recognizes is unknown.

Primers for the PCR totalled 60 Vbeta and 13 Jbeta. Produced via immunoSEQ multiplex PCR; TCRdb's table is partial and in-frame only. Here the sample table reports 55,000 to 65,000 clones. The TCR comes from a woman between 18 and 29 years old in good health and CMV-seronegative. Sequenced: PBMCs.

CDR3 region: CASSLQGELQPQHF. CDR3 DNA: TGTGCCAGCAGCTTGCAGGGGGAATTGCAGCCCCAGCATTTT. The rearrangement uses TRBV5-6 and TRBJ1-5, with 7 bases that match TRBD1. V dropped 1 base and J dropped 7; count of bases not matched to a gene: 5. CDR1 and CDR2 (germline): SGHDT, YYEEEE. This CDR3 region has 14 residues. The whole variable domain, filled in from reference TRBV5-6 and TRBJ1-5, reads DAGVTQSPTHLIKTRGQQVTLRCSPKSGHDTVSWYQQALGQGPQFIFQYYEEEERQRGNFPDRFSGHQFPNYSSELNVNALLLGDSALYLCASSLQGELQPQHFGDGTRLSIL.